This T cell receptor beta chain came from a study of beta chain features in type 1 diabetes. Study at large: Age, gender, cell numbers and subset yield matched between patients and controls.

CD45RO/CCR7/CD25/CD127/CD95/CD27 separated CD4+ naive, central memory, regulatory and stem cell-like memory cells by sorting. Study-level results: TCRB CDR3 length was moderately but significantly reduced in all four CD4+ subsets of Type 1 diabetes patients. At VDJ recombination sites, type 1 diabetes patients had fewer insertions and more deleted nucleotides. PCR could preferentially amplify shorter templates, alike in patients and controls.

CDR1 is MDHEN and CDR2 is SYDVKM in the germline V gene. The J segment lost 5 bases and the V segment lost 7 bases, leaving 2 bases of the junction unmatched. The CDR3 covers 12 residues. Expressed TCRB transcripts were sequenced because the entire RNA isolate underwent reverse transcription. Clones were sequenced by immunoSEQ multiplex PCR, and TCRdb holds only the in-frame ones, with some missing. The sample has around 40,000 clones, approximately 60% seen once. This clone was recorded a few times. Its antigen remains unknown. This sequence originates from a man under 40 with type 1 diabetes. Some clones in this sample may be carry-over from other donors' samples. Sequencing was performed on Tregs from blood. This chain connects TRBV28 to TRBJ2-4, with 7 bases lining up with TRBD2. CDR3 loop: CASNSGENIQYF. CDR3 bases: TGTGCCAGCAACAGCGGGGAAAACATTCAGTACTTC.